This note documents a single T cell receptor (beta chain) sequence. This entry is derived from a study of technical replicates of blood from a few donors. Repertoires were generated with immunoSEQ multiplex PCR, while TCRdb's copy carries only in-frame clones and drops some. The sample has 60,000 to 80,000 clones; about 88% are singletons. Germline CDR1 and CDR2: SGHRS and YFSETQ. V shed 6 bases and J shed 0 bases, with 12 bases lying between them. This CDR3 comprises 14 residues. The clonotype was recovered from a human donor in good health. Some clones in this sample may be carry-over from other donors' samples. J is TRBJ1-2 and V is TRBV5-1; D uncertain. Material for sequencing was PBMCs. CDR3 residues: CASTLGGTNYGYTF. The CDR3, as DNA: TGCGCCAGCACCTTAGGAGGGACTAACTATGGCTACACCTTC.